These 8 T cell receptor beta chains were all obtained from the same sample, sequenced in a study of cytomegalovirus exposure and HLA in healthy donors listed by TCRdb under 2017. Preparation of the library involved the immunoSEQ multiplex PCR assay. The multiplex PCR relied on a mix of 60 forward primers for TCR Vbeta segments and 13 reverse primers for TCR Jbeta segments. TCRdb retrieved this table from immuneACCESS and kept in-frame rearrangements only. Not all clones are present; in checked studies, unresolved V genes account for under half, and no reason is known for the remainder. The sample table holds around 75,000 clones. The top ten clonotypes cover about 0.83% of the sample. The specimen sequenced was PBMCs. The receptor source for this set is a boy younger than 18 in good health and CMV-seronegative.

V usage is TRBV10-3 and J usage is TRBJ2-7, with 7 bases that match TRBD1. Germline values: CDR1 ENHRY, CDR2 SYGVKD. There are 13 residues in the CDR3. The V gene end was trimmed by 2 bases and the J gene end by 6 bases; junction bases not matched to a gene: 4. DNA of the CDR3: TGTGCCATCAGTGAGACAACAGGGGTCGAGCAGTACTTC. Translated: CAISETTGVEQYF.

Notes on this clone: Germline is not matched at one junction end, which may reflect a read error. Other DNA sequences in this specimen translate into the identical CDR3. The rearrangement uses TRBV30 and TRBJ1-6, with D possibly being TRBD1 (6 bases). The germline V gene encodes CDR1 GTSNPN and CDR2 SVGIG (reference sequence). This CDR3 is built from 16 residues. CDR3 sequence reads: CAWSVRFRGGNSPLHF. DNA for the CDR3: TGTGCCTGGAGTGTACGCTTCAGGGGTGGAAATTCACCCCTACACTTT.

The chain couples TRBV5-4 to TRBJ2-7; 16 bases fit TRBD2. The CDR3 consists of 17 residues. Germline V CDR1 and CDR2: SGHNT, YYREEE (reference sequence). The V and J ends lost 4 bases and 5 bases, in that order; junction bases with no gene match: 9. CDR3 region: CASSRMGLAGGPHEQYF. The DNA of the CDR3 is TGTGCCAGCAGCAGAATGGGACTAGCGGGAGGGCCCCACGAGCAGTACTTC.

V usage is TRBV29-1 and J usage is TRBJ2-3; D gene ambiguous. V was shortened by 6 bases and J by 3 bases, with 10 bases between the two germline ends. This CDR3 has 12 residues. The germline gives CDR1 SQVTM, CDR2 ANQGSEA. CDR3 coding DNA: TGCAGCGTGTCACAGCCGACAGATACGCAGTATTTT. It specifies CSVSQPTDTQYF.

On this clone: A read error may account for a junction end that differs from germline. The chain carries TRBV6-6 and TRBJ2-2, with TRBD1 as a possible D gene (5 bases). This CDR3 contains 16 residues. Germline V gene sequence: CDR1 MNHNY, CDR2 SVGAGI (reference sequence). Here the CDR3 reads CASSYSSGFDTGELFF. CDR3 sequence (DNA): TGTGCCAGCAGCTACTCTTCAGGGTTCGACACCGGGGAGCTGTTTTTT.

The gene calls are TRBV7-2 and TRBJ2-2; tentatively, D is TRBD1 (5 bases). The germline V gene encodes CDR1 SGHTA and CDR2 FQGNSA. This CDR3 has 14 residues. The V end was cut by 11 bases, the J end by 1 base, with 14 bases between. In DNA, the CDR3 is TGTGCCCTAGGGGTGGGAATGAACACCGGGGAGCTGTTTTTT. Translating gives CALGVGMNTGELFF.

The chain couples TRBV4-3 to TRBJ2-3, with TRBD2 matching over 11 bases. V shed 0 bases and J 4 bases; nucleotides not matched to a gene: 0. The germline V gene encodes CDR1 LGHNA and CDR2 YSLEER. CDR3 length: 15 residues. This chain's CDR3 is CASSQELAGADTQYF. In DNA form, the CDR3 reads TGCGCCAGCAGCCAAGAACTAGCGGGAGCAGATACGCAGTATTTT.

The V call is TRBV28, the J call TRBJ2-3; perhaps TRBD1 as D (7 bases). CDR1 is MDHEN and CDR2 is SYDVKM in the germline V gene. V lost 8 bases and J 0 bases, leaving 12 bases between the germline ends. The CDR3 extends over 14 amino acids. CDR3 DNA: TGTGCCAGCGCCAGGGGGGCTAGCACAGATACGCAGTATTTT. Residues: CASARGASTDTQYF.